This T cell receptor beta chain was captured in a study of graft-versus-host responses after intestinal transplantation. This clone was recorded once. Its cognate antigen is unknown. Germline assignment: CDR1 SGHAT and CDR2 FQNNGV. Trimming took 6 bases from V and 5 from J; bases not matched to a gene: 15. The CDR3 contains 16 residues. Method: immunoSEQ multiplex PCR; TCRdb's copy keeps in-frame clones and lacks some. The table shows under 85,000 clones, with 94% occurring only once. Study findings and constraints: Patients who carried graft-donor T cell macrochimerism also had high graft-versus-host to host-versus-graft clonal ratios in their allografts.

This chain links TRBV11-2 with TRBJ2-5; 7 bases align to TRBD2. The source of this sequence is a human donor who received an intestinal transplant. The source was unstimulated CD8+ T cells sorted from spleen or lymph node cells, collected before intestinal transplant. The CDR3 bases are TGTGCCAGCAGTCCCACCGACCGGGAGGCCTGGGAGACCCAGTACTTC. Its protein is CASSPTDREAWETQYF. Full variable domain (outside the CDR3, taken from reference TRBV11-2 and TRBJ2-5): EAGVAQSPRYKIIEKRQSVAFWCNPISGHATLYWYQQILGQGPKLLIQFQNNGVVDDSQLPKDRFSAERLKGVDSTLKIQPAKLEDSAVYLCASSPTDREAWETQYFGPGTRLLVL.